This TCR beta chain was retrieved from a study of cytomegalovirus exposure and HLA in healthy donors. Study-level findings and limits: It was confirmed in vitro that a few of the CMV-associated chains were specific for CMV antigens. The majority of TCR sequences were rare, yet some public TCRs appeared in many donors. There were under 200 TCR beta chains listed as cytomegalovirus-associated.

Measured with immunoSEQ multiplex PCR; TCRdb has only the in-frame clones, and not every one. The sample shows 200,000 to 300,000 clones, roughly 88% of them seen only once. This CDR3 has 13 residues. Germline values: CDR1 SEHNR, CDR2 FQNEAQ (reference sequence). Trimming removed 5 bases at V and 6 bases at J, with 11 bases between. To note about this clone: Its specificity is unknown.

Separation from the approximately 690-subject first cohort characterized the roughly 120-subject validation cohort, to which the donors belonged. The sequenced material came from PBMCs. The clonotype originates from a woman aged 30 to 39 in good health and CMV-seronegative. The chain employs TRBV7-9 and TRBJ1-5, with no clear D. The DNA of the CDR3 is TGTGCCAGCAGCGAGAGCGGGGTTCAGCCCCAGCATTTT. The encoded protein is CASSESGVQPQHF. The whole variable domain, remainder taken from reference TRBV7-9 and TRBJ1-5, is DTGVSQNPRHKITKRGQNVTFRCDPISEHNRLYWYRQTLGQGPEFLTYFQNEAQLEKSRLLSDRFSAERPKGSFSTLEIQRTEQGDSAMYLCASSESGVQPQHFGDGTRLSIL.